These 8 T cell receptor beta chains were sequenced from one sample in a study of CD8+ T cells in alopecia areata. Extracted RNA was reverse transcribed, and the resulting cDNA served as sequencing template. Assay used: immunoSEQ multiplex PCR; TCRdb lists only in-frame clones, some missing. The sample comprises more than 200,000 clones, around 67% of which are singletons, and around 1.2% rests with the top ten. Sequencing was performed on CD4+ T cells sorted from blood, taken at week 0. Receptors were obtained from a human donor with alopecia areata.

J is TRBJ2-2 and V is TRBV29-1, with a weak D call TRBD2 (6 bases). CDR1 is SQVTM and CDR2 is ANQGSEA in the germline V gene. This CDR3 is 14 amino acids long. V was trimmed by 4 bases and J by 1 base, leaving 10 bases between them. The CDR3 is CSVGRDLNTGELFF. DNA of the CDR3: TGCAGCGTTGGGAGGGACCTGAACACCGGGGAGCTGTTTTTT.

V usage is TRBV29-1 and J usage is TRBJ1-1; D call uncertain. CDR3 length: 13 amino acids. Germline CDR1 SQVTM, CDR2 ANQGSEA. Trimming stripped 7 bases from V and 2 bases from J, with 14 bases between. Here the CDR3 reads CSAQALPNTEAFF. Here the CDR3 DNA reads TGCAGCGCTCAGGCCCTCCCTAACACTGAAGCTTTCTTT.

In DNA form, the CDR3 reads TGTGCCAGCAGCTCCCTGGCTAGCGGGGGGTCCTACGAGCAGTACTTC. This sequence encodes CASSSLASGGSYEQYF. The chain recombines TRBV7-9 with TRBJ2-7; 11 positions agree with TRBD2. Germline trimming cut 4 bases from V and 1 base from J; bases unmatched to any gene: 6. CDR1 is SEHNR and CDR2 is FQNEAQ in the germline V gene (reference sequence). The CDR3 length is 16 residues.

The CDR3 spells CATSRVRRDQPQHF. CDR3 in DNA: TGTGCCACCAGCAGGGTGCGGAGGGACCAGCCCCAGCATTTT. This chain uses TRBV15 with TRBJ1-5, with TRBD1 as a possible D gene (5 bases). The CDR3 sequence is 14 residues long. Germline V lookup: CDR1 LNHNV, CDR2 YYDKDF (reference sequence). V was shortened by 3 bases and J by 7 bases, with 13 bases between the two germline ends.

About this clone: The same CDR3 also results from other DNA sequences found in this sample. V is TRBV29-1 and J is TRBJ2-7; 8 nucleotides agree with TRBD1. Trimming removed 4 bases from V and 3 bases from J; junction bases left unmatched: 5. Germline CDR1 is SQVTM and CDR2 is ANQGSEA. This CDR3 has 13 residues. The CDR3 DNA is TGCAGCGTTGGGGACAGGATAAGCTACGAGCAGTACTTC. Translation gives CSVGDRISYEQYF.

This chain links TRBV7-2 with TRBJ2-3; 11 bases fit TRBD2. Per germline, CDR1 SGHTA and CDR2 FQGNSA. This CDR3 spans 17 amino acids. Germline trimming cut 5 bases from V and 8 bases from J; bases unmatched to any gene: 15. DNA for the CDR3: TGTGCCAGCAGCCCCCGAGCTAGCGGGGGGACGACGGGTACGCAGTATTTT. Translating it yields CASSPRASGGTTGTQYF.

This rearrangement joins TRBV15 to TRBJ1-1; D is unresolved. V was cut by 1 base and J by 3 bases, with 3 bases left in between. The CDR3 runs 12 residues. Germline CDR1 and CDR2: LNHNV and YYDKDF (reference sequence). CDR3 protein: CATSRGDTEAFF. The CDR3 bases are TGTGCCACCAGCAGAGGGGACACTGAAGCTTTCTTT.

CDR3 sequence reads: CASSQDRDQGGYTF. The CDR3 DNA follows: TGCGCCAGCAGCCAAGACAGGGACCAAGGTGGCTACACCTTC. The chain couples TRBV4-3 to TRBJ1-2, with a possible D match to TRBD1 (5 bases). Germline V gene lookup returns CDR1 LGHNA and CDR2 YSLEER. The V gene lost 0 bases and the J gene lost 7 bases, with 12 bases spanning the gap. CDR3 size: 14 residues.